The rows below give T cell receptor beta chains drawn from one sample of a study of cytomegalovirus exposure and HLA in healthy donors. Produced via immunoSEQ multiplex PCR; TCRdb's table is partial and in-frame only. The sample yields 90,000 to 120,000 clones, 65% to 80% seen once. Sequencing input: PBMCs. The receptors were sampled from a male donor in good health and CMV-seronegative. CDR3s include the opening cysteine and the closing phenylalanine or tryptophan. D genes are given only for firm matches. Clone size, where shown, is once, few, many, or a class for clones that have expanded.

CDR3	DNA	V	D	size	J	length
CASSYSPSSYEQYF	TGTGCCAGCAGTTACTCGCCTAGCTCCTACGAGCAGTACTTC	TRBV6-5	.	.	TRBJ2-7	14
CASSLEGAPGNTIYF	TGCGCCAGCAGCTTGGAGGGGGCGCCTGGAAACACCATATATTTT	TRBV5-1	TRBD1	once	TRBJ1-3	15
CASMGLSPGNTIYF	TGTGCCAGCATGGGTCTTAGCCCTGGAAACACCATATATTTT	TRBV28	.	.	TRBJ1-3	14
CATYPAGQTGPKTQYF	TGTGCCACCTACCCCGCCGGACAAACCGGCCCTAAGACCCAGTACTTC	TRBV27	.	.	TRBJ2-5	16
CASSLGLAVSSYNEQFF	TGTGCCAGCAGCTTAGGACTAGCGGTAAGCTCCTACAATGAGCAGTTCTTC	TRBV7-8	TRBD2	.	TRBJ2-1	17
CASSELWAGSYNEQFF	TGTGCCAGCAGTGAATTGTGGGCGGGCTCCTACAATGAGCAGTTCTTC	TRBV6-1	.	.	TRBJ2-1	16
CASSFGNGLMYGYTF	TGTGCCAGCAGTTTCGGGAACGGACTCATGTATGGCTACACCTTC	TRBV28	.	.	TRBJ1-2	15
CASRYRQGFEAFF	TGTGCCAGCAGATACAGACAGGGGTTTGAAGCTTTCTTT	TRBV27	TRBD1	.	TRBJ1-1	13
CASSTRTGGISGANVLTF	TGTGCCAGTAGTACCCGGACAGGAGGGATCTCTGGGGCCAACGTCCTGACTTTC	TRBV19	.	.	TRBJ2-6	18
CAWSVSGGQPQHF	TGTGCCTGGAGTGTAAGTGGCGGTCAGCCCCAGCATTTT	TRBV30	.	.	TRBJ1-5	13
CASSAPEIYNEQFF	TGTGCCAGCAGCGCACCGGAGATTTACAATGAGCAGTTCTTC	TRBV7-8	.	.	TRBJ2-1	14
CAWSVRREAQYF	TGTGCCTGGAGTGTACGGCGGGAGGCCCAGTACTTC	TRBV30	TRBD2	.	TRBJ2-7	12
CASSGILNQPQHF	TGTGCCAGCAGCGGGATCCTCAATCAGCCCCAGCATTTT	TRBV28	.	.	TRBJ1-5	13
CASSPQVSLAADGQYF	TGTGCCAGCAGTCCACAAGTGAGTCTAGCGGCAGATGGGCAGTACTTC	TRBV5-4	TRBD2	.	TRBJ2-7	16
CASSEQDYEQYF	TGTGCCAGCAGTGAACAGGACTACGAGCAGTACTTC	TRBV6-1	.	.	TRBJ2-7	12
CASSLTGLTEAFF	TGTGCCAGCAGCTTGACAGGGCTCACTGAAGCTTTCTTT	TRBV7-9	TRBD1	few	TRBJ1-1	13
CASEDRGNEKLFF	TGTGCCAGTGAAGACAGGGGCAATGAAAAACTGTTTTTT	TRBV19	TRBD1	.	TRBJ1-4	13
CASSGLAGGVTDTQYF	TGTGCCAGCAGCGGCCTAGCGGGAGGAGTCACAGATACGCAGTATTTT	TRBV5-4	TRBD2	once	TRBJ2-3	16
CASSPGLAGGPFVYEQYF	TGTGCCAGCTCTCCCGGACTAGCGGGAGGGCCTTTCGTTTACGAGCAGTACTTC	TRBV18	TRBD2	.	TRBJ2-7	18
CASSSRQGRETQYF	TGTGCCAGCAGCTCTAGACAGGGCAGGGAGACCCAGTACTTC	TRBV7-2	TRBD1	.	TRBJ2-5	14
CASSLYRSEQYF	TGTGCCAGCAGCTTGTATCGTTCCGAGCAGTACTTC	TRBV5-8	.	.	TRBJ2-7	12
CASSLATTGGREQYF	TGCGCCAGCAGCTTGGCCACGACAGGGGGCCGCGAGCAGTACTTC	TRBV5-1	TRBD1	.	TRBJ2-7	15
CASSPWSDPGNPNYGNTF	TGTGCCAGCAGCCCCTGGTCTGACCCAGGGAATCCTAACTATGGCAACACCTTC	TRBV14	.	once	TRBJ1-2	18
CASRGHLNYGYTF	TGTGCCAGCAGGGGACATCTAAACTATGGCTACACCTTC	TRBV28	.	.	TRBJ1-2	13
CASRGQLLYGYTF	TGTGCCAGCAGGGGGCAGCTCCTCTATGGCTACACCTTC	TRBV6-5	.	.	TRBJ1-2	13
CASSSSGARQPQHF	TGTGCCAGCAGTTCATCAGGGGCTAGGCAGCCCCAGCATTTT	TRBV28	.	.	TRBJ1-5	14
CASSLEAATNTGELFF	TGTGCCAGCAGCTTAGAGGCGGCGACGAACACCGGGGAGCTGTTTTTT	TRBV13	.	.	TRBJ2-2	16
CASSTQPSGGDTQYF	TGCGCCAGCAGCACCCAACCCTCGGGGGGAGATACGCAGTATTTT	TRBV4-1	TRBD2	.	TRBJ2-3	15
CASSPYYAYEQYF	TGTGCCAGCAGCCCCTACTACGCCTACGAGCAGTACTTC	TRBV7-2	.	once	TRBJ2-7	13
CASSLKWAGALGEQYF	TGTGCCAGCAGCTTGAAATGGGCAGGGGCCCTCGGCGAGCAGTACTTC	TRBV5-6	.	.	TRBJ2-7	16
CASSLDGQGTNTIYF	TGTGCCAGCAGCTTGGACGGACAGGGTACGAACACCATATATTTT	TRBV5-4	TRBD1	many	TRBJ1-3	15
CASSRTSRGETQYF	TGCGCCAGCAGCAGGACGAGCCGGGGGGAGACCCAGTACTTC	TRBV5-1	.	.	TRBJ2-5	14
CASSEGGTYEQYF	TGTGCCAGCAGTGAGGGGGGGACCTACGAGCAGTACTTC	TRBV6-6	.	.	TRBJ2-7	13
CASSHWGQKLFF	TGTGCCAGCAGCCACTGGGGACAGAAACTGTTTTTT	TRBV5-8	TRBD1	.	TRBJ1-4	12
CASSLTSGRYNEQFF	TGCGCCAGCAGCCTAACTAGCGGGAGGTACAATGAGCAGTTCTTC	TRBV5-1	TRBD2	.	TRBJ2-1	15
CASSPKSAGATDTQYF	TGTGCCAGCAGCCCTAAGTCCGCGGGAGCGACAGATACGCAGTATTTT	TRBV9	TRBD2	.	TRBJ2-3	16
CASSYSGDYSNQPQHF	TGTGCCAGCAGTTACTCGGGGGACTATAGCAATCAGCCCCAGCATTTT	TRBV6-5	.	.	TRBJ1-5	16